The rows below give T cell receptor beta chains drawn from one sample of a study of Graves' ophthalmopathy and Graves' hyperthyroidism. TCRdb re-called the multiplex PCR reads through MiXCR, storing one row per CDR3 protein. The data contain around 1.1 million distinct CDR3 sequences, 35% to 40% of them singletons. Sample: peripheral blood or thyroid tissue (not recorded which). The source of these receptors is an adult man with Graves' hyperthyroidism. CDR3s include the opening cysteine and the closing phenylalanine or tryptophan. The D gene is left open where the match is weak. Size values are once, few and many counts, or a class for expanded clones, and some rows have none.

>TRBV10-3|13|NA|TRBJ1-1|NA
TGTGCCATCACGGGCCGTTCGAACACTGAAGCTTTCTTT
CAITGRSNTEAFF
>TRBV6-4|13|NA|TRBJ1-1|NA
TGTGCCAGCACCCCTGCAGGGAACACTGAAGCTTTCTTT
CASTPAGNTEAFF
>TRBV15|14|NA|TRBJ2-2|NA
TGTGCCACCAGCAGAAGAACAGGGTCGTGGGAGCTGTTTTTT
CATSRRTGSWELFF
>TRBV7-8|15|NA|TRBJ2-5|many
TGTGCCAGCAGCTTAGCGTTAGCGGAGAAAGAGACCCAGTACTTC
CASSLALAEKETQYF
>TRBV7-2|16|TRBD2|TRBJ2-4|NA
TGTGCCAGCAGCTTAGCCAGCGGGGAAGCCAAAAACATTCAGTACTTC
CASSLASGEAKNIQYF
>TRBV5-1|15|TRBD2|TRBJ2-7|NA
TGCGCCAGCAGCTTCGGGACTAGCGGGAGCAGCGAGCAGTACTTC
CASSFGTSGSSEQYF
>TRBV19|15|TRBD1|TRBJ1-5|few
TGTGCCAGTAGTATAGCGGGACAGATAAATCAGCCCCAGCATTTT
CASSIAGQINQPQHF
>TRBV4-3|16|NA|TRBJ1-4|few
TGCGCCAGCAGCCAAGATTTTCGACGGGGTAATGAAAAACTGTTTTTT
CASSQDFRRGNEKLFF
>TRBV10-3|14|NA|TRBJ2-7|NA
TGTGCCATCAGGCCCCAACTAGTCTCCTTCGAGCAGTACTTC
CAIRPQLVSFEQYF
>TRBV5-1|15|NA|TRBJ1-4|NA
TGCACCAGCAGCTTGCGGGACGGAACTAATGAAAAACTGTTTTTT
CTSSLRDGTNEKLFF
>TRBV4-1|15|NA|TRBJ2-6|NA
TGCGCCAGCAGCCAAGATGACCTGCGGGTTAACGTCCTGACTTTC
CASSQDDLRVNVLTF
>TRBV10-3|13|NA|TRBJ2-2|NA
TGTGCCATCAGTGAGTCGACAGGAGGGGAGCTGTTTTTT
CAISESTGGELFF
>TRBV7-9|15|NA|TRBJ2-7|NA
TGTGCCAGCAGCCTAGCCGGGGCCCCCTCGTACGAGCAGTACTTC
CASSLAGAPSYEQYF
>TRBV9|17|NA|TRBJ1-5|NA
TGTGCCAGCTCACTCATTGGGGGGAAAAGAAGCAATCAGCCCCAGCATTTT
CASSLIGGKRSNQPQHF
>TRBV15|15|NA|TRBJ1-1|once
TGTGCCACCAGCAGGGCACGGGACGAACACACTGAAGCTTTCTTT
CATSRARDEHTEAFF
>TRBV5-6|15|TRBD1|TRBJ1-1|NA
TGTGCCAGCAGCGGTGACAGGGGTTTTCGCACTGAAGCTTTCTTT
CASSGDRGFRTEAFF
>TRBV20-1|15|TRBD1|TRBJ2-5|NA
TGCAGTGCTAGAAACCGGGACAGGGGGATGAGGACCCAGTACTTC
CSARNRDRGMRTQYF
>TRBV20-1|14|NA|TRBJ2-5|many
TGCAGTGCTACTAGGGTAATCGTACAAGAGACCCAGTACTTC
CSATRVIVQETQYF
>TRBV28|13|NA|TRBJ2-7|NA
TGTGCCAGCAGGTTAGTCGGAACTTACGAGCAGTACTTC
CASRLVGTYEQYF
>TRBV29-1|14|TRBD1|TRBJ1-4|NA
TGCAGCGTCATGACAGGGGGTACTAATGAAAAACTGTTTTTT
CSVMTGGTNEKLFF
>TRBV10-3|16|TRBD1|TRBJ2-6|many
TGTGCCATCGGCAGGGACAGTACTTCTGGGGCCAACGTCCTGACTTTC
CAIGRDSTSGANVLTF
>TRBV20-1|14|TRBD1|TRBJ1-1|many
TGCAGTGCTAGAGATGCACAGGGGAGCACTGAAGCTTTCTTT
CSARDAQGSTEAFF
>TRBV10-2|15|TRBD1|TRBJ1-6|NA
TGTGCCAGTTCCAGCTCCGGGACAGGCAAAAGGCCCCTCCACTTT
CASSSSGTGKRPLHF
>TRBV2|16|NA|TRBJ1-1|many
TGTGCCAGCAGTGATGGTAGTAGACAAATGAACACTGAAGCTTTCTTT
CASSDGSRQMNTEAFF
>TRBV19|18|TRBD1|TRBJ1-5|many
TGTGCCAGTAGTATTCAGGGACAGGGGGCGCGCGGCAATCAGCCCCAGCATTTT
CASSIQGQGARGNQPQHF
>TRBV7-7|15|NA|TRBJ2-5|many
TGTGCCAGCAGCTTGGGACCTTTTCCGCACGAGACCCAGTACTTC
CASSLGPFPHETQYF
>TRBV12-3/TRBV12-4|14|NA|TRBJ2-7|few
TGTGCCAGCAGTTTATTTGGTGGTGGGTACGAGCAGTACTTC
CASSLFGGGYEQYF
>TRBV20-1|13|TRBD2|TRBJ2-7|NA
TGCAGTGCTAAGAGGCGGGAGAAGGACGAGCAGTACTTC
CSAKRREKDEQYF
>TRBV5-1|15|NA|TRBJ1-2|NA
TGCGCCAGCAGTGCTAGAGTGGCCGGGAACTATGGCTACACCTTC
CASSARVAGNYGYTF
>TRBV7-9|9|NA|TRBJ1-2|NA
TGTGCCAGGGGATATGGCTACACCTTC
CARGYGYTF
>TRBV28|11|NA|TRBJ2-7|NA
TGTGCCTCCAATGTTGGGGCCGAGCAGTACTTC
CASNVGAEQYF
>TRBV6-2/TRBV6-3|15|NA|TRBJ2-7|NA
TGTGCCAGCAGCTCGGTTCGGGGTTTCAACTACGAGCAGTACTTC
CASSSVRGFNYEQYF
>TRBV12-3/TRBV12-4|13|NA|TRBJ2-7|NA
TGTGCCAGCAGCACCGGGTCGACCTACGAGCAGTACTTC
CASSTGSTYEQYF
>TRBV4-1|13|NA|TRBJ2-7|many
TGCGCCAGCAGCCCACAGGGATGGGACGAGCAGTACTTC
CASSPQGWDEQYF